This T cell receptor (beta chain) emerged from a study of cytomegalovirus exposure and HLA in healthy donors. The wider study: The study's early data release held about 85 million unique TCRs from HLA-typed donors. Among a few hundred genotyped donors, around 82% fell in the Caucasian-associated ancestry cluster. Study findings and constraints: Roughly even sequencing depth across donors was the assumption behind the presence/absence analyses. As confirmed in vitro, three CMV-associated chains were specific for CMV antigens.

Of note for this clone: Its target is unknown.

With 5 bases removed from V and 1 base from J, the gap between germline ends came to 11 bases. The CDR3 sequence is 14 residues long. Germline CDR1 reads MNHEY; CDR2 reads SVGAGI. The PCR used 60 Vbeta and 13 Jbeta primers. TCRdb's table, derived via immunoSEQ multiplex PCR, lists solely in-frame clones and lacks some. The sample contains roughly 180,000 clones, around 80% of which appear only once. The receptor comes from a woman in her sixties in good health and CMV-seropositive. The sample consisted of PBMCs. The chain carries TRBV6-5 and TRBJ1-1; D is unclear. Here the CDR3 DNA reads TGTGCCAGCAGTCCCGGCCAGGAGAACACTGAAGCTTTCTTT. It specifies CASSPGQENTEAFF.